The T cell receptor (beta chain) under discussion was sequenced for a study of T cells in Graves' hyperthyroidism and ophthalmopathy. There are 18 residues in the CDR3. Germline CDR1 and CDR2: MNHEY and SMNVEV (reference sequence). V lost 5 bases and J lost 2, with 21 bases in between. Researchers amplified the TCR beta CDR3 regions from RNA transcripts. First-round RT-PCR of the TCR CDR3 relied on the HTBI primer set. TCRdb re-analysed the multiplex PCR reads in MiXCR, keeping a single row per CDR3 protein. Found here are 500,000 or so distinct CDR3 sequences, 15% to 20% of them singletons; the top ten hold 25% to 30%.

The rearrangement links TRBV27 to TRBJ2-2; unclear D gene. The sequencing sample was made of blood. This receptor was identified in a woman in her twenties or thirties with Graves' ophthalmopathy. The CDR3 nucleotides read TGTGCCAGCAGTCTGTTTGGGGAAGCGCGCTTCAACACCGGGGAGCTGTTTTTT. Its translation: CASSLFGEARFNTGELFF.